Below, 11 T cell receptor beta chains from the same sample are listed, as sequenced in a study of beta chain features in type 1 diabetes. Sequenced material consisted of expressed TCRB transcripts (all of the isolated RNA was reverse transcribed). Data came from immunoSEQ multiplex PCR; TCRdb stores just in-frame clones and leaves some out. The table lists 360,000 or so clones, about 18% of them singletons. Specimen: naive CD4+ T cells from blood. The receptors shown here come from a woman between 18 and 30 years old in good health.

This clone has only one observation. The CDR3 protein is CASSEGLGPYGYTF. The DNA of the CDR3 is TGTGCCAGCAGCGAGGGACTGGGACCCTATGGCTACACCTTC. J is TRBJ1-2 and V is TRBV9, with D perhaps TRBD1 (5 bases). Germline assignment: CDR1 SGDLS and CDR2 YYNGEE. CDR3 length: 14 amino acids. V was shortened by 3 bases and J by 4 bases, with 13 bases between the two germline ends.

The chain recombines TRBV7-2 with TRBJ2-5, with 7 bases identical to TRBD1. The CDR3 covers 14 residues. Germline V gives CDR1 SGHTA, CDR2 FQGNSA. The trim removed 6 bases at V and 1 base at J, leaving 5 bases unmatched. The CDR3 sequence: CASRKGGPQETQYF. The CDR3 DNA follows: TGTGCCAGCAGGAAAGGGGGCCCCCAAGAGACCCAGTACTTC.

The chain employs TRBV7-2 and TRBJ1-1; D is ambiguous. The ends were cut back, 6 bases at V and 4 bases at J, with 12 bases in the middle. This CDR3 region has 13 residues. Germline V gene lookup returns CDR1 SGHTA and CDR2 FQGNSA. CDR3 nucleotide sequence: TGTGCCAGCAGGCGCGTTGGTGGCACTGAAGCTTTCTTT. As protein: CASRRVGGTEAFF.

The table lists this clone with a few counts. The chain links TRBV5-1 to TRBJ2-1, with 13 bases lining up with TRBD2. Germline values: CDR1 SGHRS, CDR2 YFSETQ. This CDR3 has 15 residues. Trimming took 4 bases from V and 4 from J; bases not matched to a gene: 2. This chain's CDR3 is CASSGTSGAYNEQFF. The DNA of the CDR3 is TGCGCCAGCAGCGGGACTAGCGGGGCGTACAATGAGCAGTTCTTC.

This clone was seen a few times. V gene TRBV30 combines with J gene TRBJ2-5; 9 bases are shared with TRBD1. Germline V gene lookup returns CDR1 GTSNPN and CDR2 SVGIG (reference sequence). CDR3 length: 14 amino acids. The V segment lost 7 bases and the J segment 2 bases; nucleotides outside the gene matches: 8. CDR3 sequence (DNA): TGTGCCTATACCGGGACAGGGACGCAAGAGACCCAGTACTTC. It codes for CAYTGTGTQETQYF.

The chain combines TRBV7-9 with TRBJ1-3, with D perhaps matching TRBD1 (5 bases). With 6 bases removed from V and 0 bases from J, the gap between germline ends came to 21 bases. The CDR3 is 18 residues long. From germline, CDR1 is SEHNR and CDR2 FQNEAQ (reference sequence). The CDR3 region is CASSLSSGDYLSGNTIYF. The CDR3 nucleotides read TGTGCCAGCAGTTTGAGTTCCGGGGACTATCTCTCTGGAAACACCATATATTTT.

This clone has only a few counts. The rearrangement joins TRBV9 to TRBJ2-1, with TRBD2 matching over 11 bases. CDR1 is SGDLS, CDR2 YYNGEE, per germline. The length of the CDR3 is 17 residues. The V gene end was trimmed by 1 base and the J gene end by 9 bases; junction bases not matched to a gene: 12. The CDR3 DNA is TGTGCCAGCAGCGTATGCCAAGCCACTAGCGGGGGTTGTGAGCAGTTCTTC. The encoded protein is CASSVCQATSGGCEQFF.

The chain combines TRBV5-1 with TRBJ1-6; D not resolved. The V and J ends lost 0 bases and 4 bases respectively, with 5 bases between them. The CDR3 has 14 amino acids. The germline gives CDR1 SGHRS, CDR2 YFSETQ. Here the CDR3 DNA reads TGCGCCAGCAGCTTGGTTCAATATAATTCACCCCTCCACTTT. Its translation is CASSLVQYNSPLHF.

V and J are TRBV30 and TRBJ2-5; 8 bases match TRBD1. The CDR3 runs to 17 residues. J was trimmed by 5 bases and V by 3 bases; bases with no gene match: 17. Germline values: CDR1 GTSNPN, CDR2 SVGIG (reference sequence). The CDR3 nucleotides read TGTGCCTGGAGCGGGTACGAAACGACAGGGGATGCGGAGACCCAGTACTTC. This gives the protein CAWSGYETTGDAETQYF.

About this clone: The same CDR3 arises from other DNA sequences in this sample as well. V and J are TRBV5-1 and TRBJ2-7, with 8 nucleotides matching TRBD1. The V segment lost 3 bases and the J segment 5 bases; nucleotides outside the gene matches: 1. This CDR3 has 12 amino acids. Germline V CDR1 and CDR2: SGHRS, YFSETQ. CDR3 DNA: TGCGCCAGCAGCTCGACAGGGGACGAGCAGTACTTC. This sequence encodes CASSSTGDEQYF.

The chain carries TRBV5-6 and TRBJ2-3, with TRBD1 as a possible D gene (7 bases). Trimming took 4 bases from V and 5 from J, leaving 11 bases between them. From germline, CDR1 is SGHDT and CDR2 YYEEEE. The CDR3 loop spans 13 amino acids. DNA of the CDR3: TGTGCCAGCAGCCTTCAGGGGGGAGATACGCAGTATTTT. It specifies CASSLQGGDTQYF.